Sequencing of this T cell receptor beta chain was carried out in a study of control samples from healthy donors and cancer patients. Germline V lookup: CDR1 SNHLY, CDR2 FYNNEI. The germline V and J ends were trimmed by 3 bases and 0 bases, with 8 bases remaining between them. The CDR3 extends over 15 amino acids. Produced via immunoSEQ multiplex PCR; TCRdb's table is partial and in-frame only. Among 45,000 to 60,000 clones, roughly 94% were seen once, and the ten largest hold 4%. The chain combines TRBV2 with TRBJ1-4; no firm D call. This TCR was recovered from a young man in good health. The sample was blood. The CDR3 nucleotides are TGTGCCAGCAGTGATACGGGAGCAACTAATGAAAAACTGTTTTTT. Amino acid sequence: CASSDTGATNEKLFF.